Listed below are T cell receptor beta chains from one sample, sequenced in a study of response to subunit inactivated influenza vaccine. Each CDR3 protein is one row after TCRdb ran MiXCR on the RT-PCR reads. The sample gives 500,000 or so distinct CDR3 sequences, more than 15% of which show up once; about 3% is in the top ten. Sequenced material: CD4+ T cells sorted from PBMCs, taken around 25 months after vaccination. These receptors all come from a man between 50 and 70 years old who received an inactivated influenza vaccine. The CDR3 runs from the conserved cysteine through the conserved F or W. A D gene is named only where the DNA matches it firmly. Rows may omit the clone size; those that give it use once, few, many or a size class.

v_call,d_call,clone_size,j_call,cdr3_aa,cdr3_nt
TRBV4-2,TRBD2,.,TRBJ2-1,CASSPTSGSWYEQFF,TGTGCCAGCAGCCCGACTAGCGGGAGTTGGTATGAGCAGTTCTTC
TRBV12-3/TRBV12-4,.,few,TRBJ2-1,CASSFRRNEQFF,TGTGCCAGCAGTTTCCGGCGAAATGAGCAGTTCTTC
TRBV4-3,.,many,TRBJ2-3,CASSEYSTDTQYF,TGCGCCAGCAGCGAATACAGCACAGATACGCAGTATTTT
TRBV7-2,.,.,TRBJ2-7,CASSWVLPYEQYF,TGTGCCAGCAGCTGGGTCCTCCCCTACGAGCAGTACTTC
TRBV20-1,TRBD1,.,TRBJ2-3,CSATGQVATDTQYF,TGCAGTGCTACAGGACAGGTTGCAACAGATACGCAGTATTTT
TRBV29-1,.,few,TRBJ2-1,CSVNTWGNSYNEQFF,TGCAGCGTTAACACTTGGGGCAACTCCTACAATGAGCAGTTCTTC
TRBV6-2/TRBV6-3,TRBD2,.,TRBJ2-1,CASSYFPLAEPYEQFF,TGTGCCAGCAGTTATTTTCCCCTAGCGGAGCCGTATGAGCAGTTCTTC
TRBV5-5,TRBD2,many,TRBJ2-3,CASSRRLAGTDTQYF,TGTGCCAGCAGCCGAAGACTAGCGGGCACAGATACGCAGTATTTT
TRBV20-1,.,few,TRBJ1-6,CSARDQGFDSPLHF,TGCAGTGCTAGAGATCAGGGGTTTGATTCACCCCTCCACTTT
TRBV4-2,.,few,TRBJ1-1,CASSQAVGGNTEAFF,TGTGCCAGCAGCCAAGCAGTTGGGGGTAACACTGAAGCTTTCTTT
TRBV20-1,.,.,TRBJ2-3,CSATATRGGTDTQYF,TGCAGTGCTACCGCTACTAGGGGAGGCACAGATACGCAGTATTTT
TRBV7-2,TRBD1,.,TRBJ1-1,CASSLLPGQGEAFF,TGTGCCAGCAGCTTACTGCCTGGACAGGGTGAAGCTTTCTTT
TRBV7-2,TRBD1,few,TRBJ2-7,CASSFGQASNEQYF,TGTGCCAGCAGCTTCGGACAGGCTTCGAACGAGCAGTACTTC
TRBV7-8,.,.,TRBJ1-1,CARTNTEAFF,TGTGCCAGAACAAACACTGAAGCTTTCTTT
TRBV4-3,.,few,TRBJ2-1,CASSQDRQGGPYNEQFF,TGCGCCAGCAGCCAAGATAGGCAGGGGGGTCCCTACAATGAGCAGTTCTTC
TRBV12-3/TRBV12-4,TRBD1,.,TRBJ2-3,CASSRDRGSTDTQYF,TGTGCCAGCAGCCGGGACAGGGGTTCGACAGATACGCAGTATTTT
TRBV10-3,TRBD1,.,TRBJ1-5,CATGTENSNQPQHF,TGTGCCACCGGGACAGAGAATAGCAATCAGCCCCAGCATTTT
TRBV5-5,.,few,TRBJ2-7,CASSFGGRLDEQYF,TGTGCCAGCAGCTTTGGCGGGCGTCTGGACGAGCAGTACTTC
TRBV25-1,TRBD1,few,TRBJ1-5,CASSNTGGINQPQHF,TGTGCCAGCAGTAACACAGGGGGTATCAATCAGCCCCAGCATTTT
TRBV29-1,.,few,TRBJ1-4,CSVARDEKLFF,TGCAGCGTTGCGAGGGATGAAAAACTGTTTTTT
TRBV28,.,few,TRBJ2-2,CASSLMRGANTGELFF,TGTGCCAGCAGTTTAATGAGGGGGGCAAACACCGGGGAGCTGTTTTTT
TRBV25-1,.,.,TRBJ1-3,CASSVGDIGNTIYF,TGTGCCAGCAGTGTCGGGGACATCGGAAACACCATATATTTT
TRBV25-1,.,many,TRBJ2-5,CASSDSLDSLQETQYF,TGTGCCAGCAGTGATTCTCTTGACAGCCTACAAGAGACCCAGTACTTC
TRBV9,.,.,TRBJ1-2,CASSLRQASNYGYTF,TGTGCCAGCAGCCTAAGACAGGCGTCTAACTATGGCTACACCTTC
TRBV4-2,.,few,TRBJ2-7,CASSQRQAYEQYF,TGTGCCAGCAGCCAAAGACAGGCCTACGAGCAGTACTTC
TRBV5-4,.,few,TRBJ1-2,CASTPDGNYGYTF,TGTGCCAGCACCCCCGACGGAAACTATGGCTACACCTTC
TRBV3-1,.,few,TRBJ2-5,CASSQLRRRETQYF,TGTGCCAGCAGCCAACTTCGGCGTCGGGAGACCCAGTACTTC
TRBV24-1,TRBD1,few,TRBJ2-3,CATSDGTGDVGKRTDTQYF,TGTGCCACCAGTGATGGGACAGGGGATGTCGGAAAACGTACAGATACGCAGTATTTT
TRBV12-3/TRBV12-4,.,.,TRBJ1-5,CASSLRQGNNQPQHF,TGTGCCAGCAGTTTAAGGCAGGGAAACAATCAGCCCCAGCATTTT
TRBV5-4,.,.,TRBJ2-7,CASSLAGRDEQYF,TGTGCCAGCAGCTTGGCCGGGCGGGATGAGCAGTACTTC
TRBV4-3,.,.,TRBJ1-2,CASSQDPGFGYGYTF,TGCGCCAGCAGCCAAGATCCGGGGTTCGGCTATGGCTACACCTTC
TRBV7-9,.,.,TRBJ2-5,CASSLRSAGSRETQYF,TGTGCCAGCAGCTTACGGAGCGCAGGGAGCCGTGAGACCCAGTACTTC
TRBV20-1,TRBD1,.,TRBJ1-2,CSVRPGQGSGYTF,TGCAGTGTCCGACCGGGACAGGGAAGCGGCTACACCTTC
TRBV12-3/TRBV12-4,TRBD2,few,TRBJ2-1,CASSWTSGALNEQFF,TGTGCCAGCAGTTGGACTAGCGGGGCCCTCAATGAGCAGTTCTTC
TRBV6-1,TRBD2,few,TRBJ2-3,CASGRGASGSTDTQYF,TGTGCCAGCGGTAGGGGGGCTAGCGGGAGCACAGATACGCAGTATTTT
TRBV23-1,.,.,TRBJ2-7,CASSHQPGVPYEQYF,TGCGCCAGCAGTCATCAACCGGGCGTACCCTACGAGCAGTACTTC
TRBV7-2,.,few,TRBJ1-3,CASSLWGVAGNTIYF,TGTGCCAGCAGCTTATGGGGGGTGGCTGGAAACACCATATATTTT
TRBV20-1,TRBD1,.,TRBJ1-5,CSARDWTGKDQPQHF,TGCAGTGCTAGAGATTGGACAGGGAAGGATCAGCCCCAGCATTTT
TRBV2,TRBD1,.,TRBJ2-2,CASSVLGTGGTGELFF,TGTGCCAGCAGTGTCCTAGGGACAGGGGGCACCGGGGAGCTGTTTTTT
TRBV4-1,.,.,TRBJ2-1,CASSQEEANTYNEQFF,TGCGCCAGCAGCCAAGAAGAAGCGAATACTTACAATGAGCAGTTCTTC
TRBV29-1,.,.,TRBJ2-5,CSVRDSTQETQYF,TGCAGCGTGCGGGACTCCACGCAAGAGACCCAGTACTTC
TRBV7-2,.,few,TRBJ1-5,CASSLYFNQPQHF,TGTGCCAGCAGCTTATACTTCAATCAGCCCCAGCATTTT
TRBV28,.,.,TRBJ2-7,CASSSPPVYEQYF,TGTGCCAGCAGTTCCCCCCCAGTCTACGAGCAGTACTTC
TRBV7-2,.,.,TRBJ1-2,CASSLGRDHYGYTF,TGTGCCAGCAGCTTAGGGCGGGACCACTATGGCTACACCTTC
TRBV10-3,TRBD2,.,TRBJ2-7,CAISEGLAGGSSYEQYF,TGTGCCATCAGTGAGGGACTAGCGGGCGGAAGCTCCTACGAGCAGTACTTC
TRBV6-2/TRBV6-3,TRBD2,few,TRBJ2-2,CASRLPGGTGELFF,TGTGCCAGCAGACTCCCGGGGGGCACCGGGGAGCTGTTTTTT
TRBV7-9,.,.,TRBJ1-3,CASSLDVGGSSGNTIYF,TGTGCCAGCAGCTTAGACGTTGGGGGCAGCTCTGGAAACACCATATATTTT
TRBV11-1,TRBD1,.,TRBJ2-7,CASSTRTGSYEQYF,TGTGCCAGCAGCACACGGACAGGCTCCTACGAGCAGTACTTC
TRBV20-1,TRBD2,.,TRBJ2-3,CSAWTSGGLTGTDTQYF,TGCAGTGCTTGGACTAGCGGGGGGCTGACGGGCACAGATACGCAGTATTTT
TRBV19,TRBD1,.,TRBJ2-6,CASIPRQGSAGANVLTF,TGTGCCAGTATTCCCCGACAGGGAAGCGCTGGGGCCAACGTCCTGACTTTC
TRBV7-9,TRBD2,.,TRBJ2-7,CASSYSGSSSYEQYF,TGTGCCAGCAGCTATAGCGGGAGCAGCTCCTACGAGCAGTACTTC
TRBV2,.,.,TRBJ1-1,CASLNQGTEAFF,TGTGCCAGCTTGAATCAGGGCACTGAAGCTTTCTTT
TRBV6-1,TRBD1,.,TRBJ2-7,CASAFGTGNYEQYF,TGTGCCAGCGCCTTCGGGACAGGGAACTACGAGCAGTACTTC
TRBV20-1,TRBD1,many,TRBJ2-7,CSASRTGGYYEQYF,TGCAGTGCTAGTAGGACAGGGGGCTACTACGAGCAGTACTTC
TRBV7-9,.,few,TRBJ1-4,CASSSEVRFAKLFF,TGTGCCAGCAGCTCAGAGGTCCGCTTCGCCAAACTGTTTTTT
TRBV4-2,.,.,TRBJ1-5,CASSQAPDQPQHF,TGTGCCAGCAGCCAAGCGCCGGATCAGCCCCAGCATTTT